This T cell receptor (beta chain) was captured in a study of cytomegalovirus exposure and HLA in healthy donors. Regarding the study as a whole: In vitro data verified a few CMV-associated chains as specific for CMV antigens. A subsequent analysis found that TCR clusters from the first cohort also tended to co-occur in the approximately 110 validation repertoires, with less than 95% of cluster scores above 0. Rarity held for most TCR sequences, but there were some public TCRs that occurred in many donors.

The germline gives CDR1 SGHRS, CDR2 YFSETQ. The CDR3 runs to 15 residues. V gave up 1 base and J gave up 3 bases, with 14 bases separating them. Notes on this clone: Its target is not known.

The donors were members of the validation cohort, which comprised about 120 subjects and was separate from the first cohort of 600 to 800 subjects. Produced via immunoSEQ multiplex PCR; TCRdb's table is partial and in-frame only. The sample carries some 130,000 clones, about 88% recorded once. The sequencing sample was made of PBMCs. The source is a man younger than 45 in good health and CMV-seronegative. This chain uses TRBV5-1 with TRBJ2-7; no firm D call. The DNA of the CDR3 is TGCGCCAGCAGCTTGTCGGCGGAATTGTACTACGAGCAGTACTTC. It codes for CASSLSAELYYEQYF.